This passage covers 12 T cell receptor beta chains from one sample sequenced in a study of CD8 T cells in Susac syndrome. A quantity of roughly 0.5 to 1 ug RNA underwent reverse transcription using random hexamers. TCRdb redid the calling of the immunoSEQ multiplex PCR reads with MiXCR, one entry per CDR3 protein. The table shows over 100,000 distinct CDR3 sequences, with roughly 95% occurring only once. Sequencing was done on a sample of CD4+ T cells from PBMCs. These TCRs come from a human donor in good health.

The V gene is TRBV25-1, the J gene TRBJ2-7; a weak D match, TRBD1 (6 bases). The CDR3 spans 14 residues. Germline V gene sequence: CDR1 MGHDK, CDR2 SYGVNS. With 1 base removed from V and 5 bases from J, the gap between germline ends came to 12 bases. CDR3: CASSEWAGADEQYF. Written as DNA, the CDR3 is TGTGCCAGCAGTGAATGGGCAGGGGCGGACGAGCAGTACTTC.

This chain links TRBV4-1 with TRBJ1-1; a possible D gene is TRBD1 (5 bases). The CDR3 covers 18 residues. Trimming took 1 base from V and 4 from J, leaving 22 bases between them. Germline V gene data show CDR1 as MGHRA and CDR2 as YSYEKL. CDR3: CASSQVGRQRVYGTEAFF. CDR3 sequence (DNA): TGCGCCAGCAGCCAAGTGGGTAGACAGCGCGTGTATGGCACTGAAGCTTTCTTT.

The gene calls are TRBV29-1 and TRBJ2-3; D is undetermined. The CDR3 consists of 15 residues. CDR1 is SQVTM and CDR2 is ANQGSEA in the germline V gene. V lost 6 bases and J lost 4, with 20 bases in between. Written as DNA, the CDR3 is TGCAGCGTCCCGGTTAAGGGTGGGATGGCAGATACGCAGTATTTT. This sequence encodes CSVPVKGGMADTQYF.

The chain couples TRBV7-2 to TRBJ2-2, with D unresolved. V was clipped by 5 bases and J by 5 bases, with 15 bases between them. Germline loops: CDR1 SGHTA, CDR2 FQGNSA. This CDR3 comprises 15 residues. The CDR3 spells CASSPDYRRTGELFF. CDR3 coding DNA: TGTGCCAGCAGCCCCGATTATCGACGAACCGGGGAGCTGTTTTTT.

In nucleotides, the CDR3 is TGTGCCAGCAGTCCCGGGAATAGCGGGAGCGAGCAGTACTTC. Protein product: CASSPGNSGSEQYF. The chain recombines TRBV12-3 or TRBV12-4 with TRBJ2-7; 9 bases agree with TRBD2. The CDR3 length is 14 residues. The junction had 8 bases not matched to a gene; V was cut back by 5 bases and J by 6 bases.

The chain is built from TRBV27 and TRBJ2-7; 8 bases agree with TRBD1. With V trimmed by 3 bases and J by 1 base, 5 bases remained unmatched. The CDR3 consists of 15 residues. The germline V gene encodes CDR1 MNHEY and CDR2 SMNVEV (reference sequence). CDR3 residues: CASSLLDRESYEQYF. The CDR3 coding sequence is TGTGCCAGCAGTTTGCTGGACAGGGAATCCTACGAGCAGTACTTC.

V gene TRBV29-1 combines with J gene TRBJ2-3, with TRBD2 identical over 11 bases. Trimming removed 7 bases from V and 5 bases from J; junction bases left unmatched: 8. The germline gives CDR1 SQVTM, CDR2 ANQGSEA. There are 14 residues in the CDR3. The CDR3 loop is CSALSGRAGDTQYF. The CDR3 coding sequence is TGCAGCGCCCTTAGCGGGAGGGCCGGAGATACGCAGTATTTT.

This rearrangement joins TRBV2 to TRBJ1-2, with 8 bases fitting TRBD1. The germline CDR1 and CDR2 sequences are SNHLY and FYNNEI. The CDR3 covers 13 residues. V gave up 6 bases and J gave up 6 bases; unmatched junction bases: 6. Here the CDR3 reads CASRPFRGHGYTF. CDR3 sequence (DNA): TGTGCCAGCAGGCCCTTCAGGGGGCATGGCTACACCTTC. The full variable domain, with the rest looked up from reference TRBV2 and TRBJ1-2, is EPEVTQTPSHQVTQMGQEVILRCVPISNHLYFYWYRQILGQKVEFLVSFYNNEISEKSEIFDDQFSVERPDGSNFTLKIRSTKLEDSAMYFCASRPFRGHGYTFGSGTRLTVV.

V gene TRBV7-2 combines with J gene TRBJ2-5, with a tentative D call TRBD2 (5 bases). Germline values: CDR1 SGHTA, CDR2 FQGNSA. The CDR3 extends over 14 amino acids. Trimming shortened V by 5 bases and J by 5 bases, and 15 bases separated the two germline ends. CDR3 region: CASSLGITRETQYF. CDR3 coding DNA: TGTGCCAGCAGCCTCGGGATTACTCGGGAGACCCAGTACTTC.

This clonotype has only one observation. V is TRBV3-1 and J is TRBJ2-5, with D possibly being TRBD1 (6 bases). This CDR3 is 13 amino acids long. Germline-derived CDR1 and CDR2 are LGHDT and YNNKEL (reference sequence). Trimming removed 9 bases from V and 4 bases from J, with 15 bases in between. CDR3 sequence reads: CASAAGEVETQYF. CDR3 nucleotides: TGTGCCAGTGCGGCAGGGGAAGTAGAGACCCAGTACTTC.

The chain joins TRBV4-1 to TRBJ2-2, with D tentatively TRBD2 (5 bases). The CDR3 runs 16 residues. The germline CDR1 and CDR2 sequences are MGHRA and YSYEKL. Trimming removed 1 base from V and 5 bases from J, with 14 bases in between. CDR3 nucleotides: TGCGCCAGCAGCCAAGCGTTTGAGTCGGGAACCGGGGAGCTGTTTTTT. This sequence encodes CASSQAFESGTGELFF.

The CDR3 here is CASSFGVGEQYF. The CDR3 bases are TGTGCCAGCAGCTTTGGGGTGGGCGAGCAGTACTTC. This sequence joins TRBV5-4 and TRBJ2-7; D is ambiguous. The CDR3 runs to 12 residues. Trimming stripped 2 bases from V and 6 bases from J, with 9 bases between. Looked up from germline, CDR1 is SGHNT and CDR2 is YYREEE (reference sequence).